This TCR beta chain was observed in a study of cytomegalovirus exposure and HLA in healthy donors. Germline CDR1 and CDR2: LNHDA and SQIVND (reference sequence). This CDR3 spans 15 amino acids. V trimming: 5 bases; J trimming: 9 bases; junction bases outside the gene matches: 11. 60 Vbeta and 13 Jbeta primers were used in PCR. The method was immunoSEQ multiplex PCR; TCRdb's version includes in-frame clones alone and lacks a portion of them. Of 150,000 to 200,000 clones listed, more than 75% were seen once; the top ten hold about 2.7%. The sequence was collected from a man aged 25 to 40 in good health and CMV-seropositive. Source material: PBMCs. The chain recombines TRBV19 with TRBJ2-1; 9 bases are shared with TRBD1. As DNA, the CDR3 is TGTGCCAGTAGTCTCGACAGGGGGATTTACGGTGAGCAGTTCTTC. Amino acids: CASSLDRGIYGEQFF.